One sample yielded the 16 T cell receptor beta chains listed below, sequenced in a study of blood T cell repertoires in COVID-19 (TCRdb year 2020). The library came from the immunoSEQ multiplex PCR assay. TCRdb mirrors the immuneACCESS table, restricted to in-frame sequences. Some clones are absent from its copies; in checked studies, under half trace to an unresolved V gene, and the reason for the others is unknown. The sample table contains tens of thousands of clones; only one count was recorded for roughly 84% of them. The ten top clones hold 25% to 30% of the sample. Sequencing was carried out using peripheral blood. Receptors originate from a human donor in a cohort sampled during active COVID-19.

In its sample, this clone was seen once. The chain joins TRBV2 to TRBJ1-5; possibly TRBD1 for D (5 bases). Germline CDR1 is SNHLY and CDR2 is FYNNEI. Deletions cut 4 bases from V and 7 bases from J, with 11 bases between. The CDR3 covers 13 residues. The CDR3 DNA is TGTGCCAGCAGTGGGGCAGGGTACCAGCCCCAGCATTTT. This codes for CASSGAGYQPQHF.

V gene TRBV7-2 combines with J gene TRBJ1-1; no reliable D call. This CDR3 has 13 amino acids. The germline gives CDR1 SGHTA, CDR2 FQGNSA. Trimming shortened V by 2 bases and J by 11 bases, and 15 bases separated the two germline ends. The CDR3: CASSLWQLERAFF. The CDR3 DNA sequence: TGTGCCAGCAGCTTATGGCAGTTAGAGCGGGCTTTCTTT.

V gene TRBV7-9 combines with J gene TRBJ2-2; 11 bases agree with TRBD2. V gave up 8 bases and J gave up 3 bases; unmatched junction bases: 5. Germline V gene sequence: CDR1 SEHNR, CDR2 FQNEAQ (reference sequence). The CDR3 consists of 15 residues. CDR3 coding DNA: TGTGCCAGCGCTGAGACTAGCGGGGACACCGGGGAGCTGTTTTTT. Protein sequence: CASAETSGDTGELFF. Supplemented by reference TRBV7-9 and TRBJ2-2, the full variable domain reads DTGVSQNPRHKITKRGQNVTFRCDPISEHNRLYWYRQTLGQGPEFLTYFQNEAQLEKSRLLSDRFSAERPKGSFSTLEIQRTEQGDSAMYLCASAETSGDTGELFFGEGSRLTVL.

This clone has just one count. The chain couples TRBV5-1 to TRBJ2-1; TRBD2 agrees at 11 bases. The V gene's germline CDR1 is SGHRS and CDR2 YFSETQ. The V gene end was trimmed by 5 bases and the J gene end by 7 bases; junction bases not matched to a gene: 11. The CDR3 sequence is 16 residues long. In DNA, the CDR3 is TGCGCCAGCAGGCCCCCTCTAGCGGGGGGAAGTAATGAGCAGTTCTTC. Its protein is CASRPPLAGGSNEQFF.

This chain connects TRBV23-1 to TRBJ2-2; 9 positions match TRBD1. TRBV23-1 is reported as an ORF; its role is uncertain. The CDR3 consists of 15 residues. V lost 2 bases to trimming and J lost 6 bases; unmatched junction nucleotides: 4. CDR3 in amino acids: CASSQGTGYAGELFF. The CDR3 region has the DNA TGCGCCAGCAGTCAAGGGACAGGGTACGCCGGGGAGCTGTTTTTT.

The chain joins TRBV27 to TRBJ2-2, with D tentatively TRBD2 (5 bases). Germline CDR1 is MNHEY and CDR2 is SMNVEV (reference sequence). Trimming stripped 5 bases from V and 5 bases from J, with 9 bases between. This CDR3 is built from 13 residues. The CDR3 DNA follows: TGTGCCAGCAGTACCCCGGGGACCGGGGAGCTGTTTTTT. Its protein product is CASSTPGTGELFF.

V and J are TRBV7-9 and TRBJ1-1; unclear D gene. V was clipped by 5 bases and J by 0 bases, with 7 bases between them. This CDR3 comprises 13 residues. Germline V CDR1 and CDR2: SEHNR, FQNEAQ (reference sequence). The CDR3: CASSTQVNTEAFF. The CDR3 coding sequence is TGTGCCAGCAGCACTCAGGTGAACACTGAAGCTTTCTTT.

This sequence joins TRBV9 and TRBJ2-5, with D uncertain. CDR3 length: 13 residues. Per the germline V gene, CDR1 is SGDLS and CDR2 is YYNGEE. V was trimmed by 1 base and J by 4 bases, leaving 8 bases between them. In DNA, the CDR3 is TGTGCCAGCAGCGTATCTCCCCGAGAGACCCAGTACTTC. Translated, it gives CASSVSPRETQYF.

The V and J genes are TRBV10-3 and TRBJ2-7; maybe TRBD1 (6 bases). From germline, CDR1 is ENHRY and CDR2 SYGVKD. V lost 6 bases to trimming and J lost 3 bases, with 18 bases between them. This CDR3 spans 15 amino acids. The CDR3 DNA is TGTGCCATCAGCGACCGGGACAAACATCACTACGAGCAGTACTTC. It is translated as CAISDRDKHHYEQYF.

The rearrangement links TRBV9 to TRBJ2-1; 7 bases fit TRBD2. The CDR3 covers 16 residues. The J segment lost 0 bases and the V segment lost 0 bases, leaving 3 bases of the junction unmatched. Germline CDR1 is SGDLS and CDR2 is YYNGEE. The CDR3 spells CASSVGGGGSYNEQFF. The CDR3 DNA reads TGTGCCAGCAGCGTAGGCGGGGGAGGCTCCTACAATGAGCAGTTCTTC.

The V and J genes are TRBV5-5 and TRBJ2-1, with D perhaps TRBD2 (7 bases). Trimming cost V 7 bases and J 3 bases, with 17 bases left between them. CDR3 length: 15 residues. Germline V gene lookup returns CDR1 SGHKS and CDR2 YYEKEE (reference sequence). The CDR3 spells CASHDGGLIYNEQFF. CDR3 coding DNA: TGTGCCAGCCACGACGGGGGGCTAATCTACAATGAGCAGTTCTTC.

CDR3 sequence (DNA): TGTGCCAGCAGCCTCCGTAGCGGGGGGACGAACAATGAGCAGTTCTTC. As protein: CASSLRSGGTNNEQFF. The chain recombines TRBV7-2 with TRBJ2-1; 10 positions agree with TRBD2. V dropped 5 bases and J dropped 5; count of bases not matched to a gene: 9. From germline, CDR1 is SGHTA and CDR2 FQGNSA. CDR3 size: 16 residues.

V is TRBV27 and J is TRBJ2-5, with 10 bases fitting TRBD2. The CDR3 sequence is 16 residues long. The J segment lost 4 bases and the V segment lost 5 bases, leaving 10 bases of the junction unmatched. Germline CDR1 reads MNHEY; CDR2 reads SMNVEV (reference sequence). CDR3: CASSLSPGTSVETQYF. The CDR3 DNA reads as TGTGCCAGCAGTCTCTCCCCCGGGACTAGCGTAGAGACCCAGTACTTC.

The V gene is TRBV4-1, the J gene TRBJ2-7, with D possibly being TRBD1 (6 bases). V shed 1 base and J shed 4 bases, with 14 bases lying between them. Germline V gene data show CDR1 as MGHRA and CDR2 as YSYEKL. The CDR3 has 15 amino acids. In nucleotides, the CDR3 is TGCGCCAGCAGCCAAGGAACAGGGTACCCTTACGAGCAGTACTTC. This encodes CASSQGTGYPYEQYF.

The sample holds a few counts of this clone. This chain uses TRBV6-2 or TRBV6-3 with TRBJ2-1, with TRBD2 matching 9 bases. J gave up 6 bases and V 0 bases, and 15 bases lay outside the gene matches. The CDR3 has 19 amino acids. The germline V gene has CDR1 MNHEY and CDR2 SVGEGT. The CDR3 is CASSYSRGIGGGAVNEQFF. The CDR3 nucleotides are TGTGCCAGCAGTTACTCCCGCGGAATCGGCGGGGGGGCGGTCAATGAGCAGTTCTTC.

The CDR3 coding sequence is TGTGCCAGCAGCTTAGCCCATGATACGCAGTATTTT. Its translation: CASSLAHDTQYF. The chain couples TRBV7-9 to TRBJ2-3; D gene ambiguous. The CDR3 sequence is 12 residues long. With 0 bases removed from V and 6 bases from J, the gap between germline ends came to 4 bases. CDR1 and CDR2 from the germline V gene are SEHNR and FQNEAQ (reference sequence). The whole variable domain, remainder taken from reference TRBV7-9 and TRBJ2-3, is DTGVSQNPRHKITKRGQNVTFRCDPISEHNRLYWYRQTLGQGPEFLTYFQNEAQLEKSRLLSDRFSAERPKGSFSTLEIQRTEQGDSAMYLCASSLAHDTQYFGPGTRLTVL.